This T cell receptor beta chain appears in the sequencing data of a study of blood T cell repertoires in COVID-19 (dated by TCRdb to 2020 to 2022). General notes on the study: The collaborator samples originated in the United States, Italy and Spain and spanned the acute and convalescent phases of COVID-19. Samples came from the ongoing ImmuneRACE study (first 160 participants) plus 1,254 subjects from 6 global collaborators. The material from the prospective study consisted of cDNA or gDNA derived from T cells, B-cell-depleted T cells, or PBMCs. Nearly every sample came with metadata listing a de-identified subject ID, COVID-19 status, age in years and sex. A freely available public database, intended as a resource for researchers studying the immune response to SARS-CoV-2, is where the repertoires were released. HLA class I and class II types, where available, came from metadata supplied by the sample provider rather than from assay-based typing. Subjects who had been exposed to COVID-19, were actively infected with it, or had recovered from it provided the deeply sampled blood TCRbeta repertoires that made up the dataset. Points the paper makes about the study in general: Clinical and demographic metadata were provided uncurated, with the amount varying by source and participant.

In Seattle, one collaborating source enrolled patients while the infection was active and tracked those patients longitudinally over the course of disease. Whole blood was collected in K2EDTA tubes by collaborating institutions according to the institutions' own protocols. For TCRbeta analysis, collaborators shipped samples as frozen whole blood, isolated PBMCs, or DNA extracted from either of those sample types. Ten or more counts support this clone. No antigen is known for it. It has no much larger one-base neighbor in the sample; base qualities were not kept. From a lookup of the germline V gene, CDR1 and CDR2 are LGHNA and YNFKEQ. Relative to germline, V is missing 4 bases and J is missing 4 bases, with 5 bases of the junction outside any gene match. The CDR3 spans 16 residues, from the cysteine through the phenylalanine. The sequence is cut down to CDR3 DNA, 48 bases in frame from base 1. TCRbeta CDR3 regions were amplified from genomic DNA using the immunoSEQ Assay, a bias-controlled multiplex PCR. In the authors' own workflow: The number of nucleated cells in each sample was estimated by amplification of reference gene primers within the assay. To quantify the absolute abundance of each unique TCRbeta CDR3 rearrangement, sequence reads were collapsed and filtered. For each sample, productive Simpson clonality was calculated as the square root of Simpson's diversity index across productive rearrangements. The immuneACCESS repertoire file appears here via TCRdb, limited to in-frame rearrangements. These files lack a portion of the clones; in checked studies, under half of the deficit traces to unresolved V genes, and the cause of the others is not known. That table is the source of V, J and clone size, and D and trimming were worked out from the DNA. This sample gives about 160,000 clones in total; around 84% of them show up just once. The ten largest clones represent under 0.7% of the sample.

The sequenced material came from peripheral blood. The source of this sequence is a man aged 55 to 70 with COVID-19, enrolled during active disease. In this chain, TRBV4-2 is recombined with TRBJ2-1, and 12 junction bases match TRBD2. The CDR3 here reads CASSPTTSGGYNEQFF. DNA sequence: TGTGCCAGCAGCCCGACGACTAGCGGGGGATACAATGAGCAGTTCTTC.